This TCR beta chain was recorded in a study of cytomegalovirus exposure and HLA in healthy donors. The junction had 11 bases not matched to a gene; V was cut back by 5 bases and J by 3 bases. The CDR3 totals 15 residues. Germline loops: CDR1 GTSNPN, CDR2 SVGIG (reference sequence). Here immunoSEQ multiplex PCR was the method, and the copy in TCRdb shows in-frame clones only, minus some. This sample has tens of thousands of clones; over 75% occur once, and the top ten carry less than 4%. What was sequenced was PBMCs. The V call is TRBV30, the J call TRBJ1-2; TRBD1 agrees at 8 bases. The clonotype originates from a man younger than 30 in good health and CMV-seronegative. CDR3 DNA: TGTGCCTGGGTATCAGATCAGGGGGCGGACTATGGCTACACCTTC. Its protein is CAWVSDQGADYGYTF.